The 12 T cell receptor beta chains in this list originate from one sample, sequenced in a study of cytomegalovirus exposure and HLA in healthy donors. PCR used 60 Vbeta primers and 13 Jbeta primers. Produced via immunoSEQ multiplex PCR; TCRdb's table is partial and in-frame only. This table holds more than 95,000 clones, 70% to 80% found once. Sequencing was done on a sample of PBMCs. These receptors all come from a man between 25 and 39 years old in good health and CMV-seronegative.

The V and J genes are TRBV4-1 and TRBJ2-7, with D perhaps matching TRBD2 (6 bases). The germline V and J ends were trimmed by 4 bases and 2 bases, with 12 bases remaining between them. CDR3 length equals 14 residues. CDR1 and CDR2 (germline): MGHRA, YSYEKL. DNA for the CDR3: TGCGCCAGCAGCCCCGGAGGGCCGACCTACGAGCAGTACTTC. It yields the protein CASSPGGPTYEQYF.

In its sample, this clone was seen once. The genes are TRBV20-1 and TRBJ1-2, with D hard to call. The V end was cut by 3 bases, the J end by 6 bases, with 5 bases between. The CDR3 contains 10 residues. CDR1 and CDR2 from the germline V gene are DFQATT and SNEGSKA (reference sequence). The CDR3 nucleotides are TGCAGTGCTAGTTCCAATGGCTACACCTTC. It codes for CSASSNGYTF.

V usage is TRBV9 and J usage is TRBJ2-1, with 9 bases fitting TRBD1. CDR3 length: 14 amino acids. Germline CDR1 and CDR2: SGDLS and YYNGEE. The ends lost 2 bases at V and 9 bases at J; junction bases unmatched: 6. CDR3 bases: TGTGCCAGCAGCGTGGGACAGGGTCTTTTTGAGCAGTTCTTC. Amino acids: CASSVGQGLFEQFF.

The CDR3 is CASSPYPIAGRYEQYF. The CDR3 DNA sequence: TGTGCCAGTAGTCCCTATCCCATAGCGGGACGTTACGAGCAGTACTTC. The rearrangement joins TRBV19 to TRBJ2-7, with 8 bases identical to TRBD2. The CDR3 covers 16 residues. The germline V gene encodes CDR1 LNHDA and CDR2 SQIVND (reference sequence). V gave up 5 bases and J gave up 4 bases; unmatched junction bases: 13.

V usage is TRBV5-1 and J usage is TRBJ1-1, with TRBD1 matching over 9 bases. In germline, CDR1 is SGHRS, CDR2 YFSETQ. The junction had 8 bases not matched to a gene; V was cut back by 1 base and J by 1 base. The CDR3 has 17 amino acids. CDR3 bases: TGCGCCAGCAGCTTGAGGGACAGGGCTTCGGCGAACACTGAAGCTTTCTTT. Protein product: CASSLRDRASANTEAFF.

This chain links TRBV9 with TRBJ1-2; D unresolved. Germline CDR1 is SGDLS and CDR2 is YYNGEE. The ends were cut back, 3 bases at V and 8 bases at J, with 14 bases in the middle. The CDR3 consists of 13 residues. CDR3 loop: CASSATRPGGYTF. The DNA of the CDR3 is TGTGCCAGCAGCGCCACTCGACCGGGGGGCTACACCTTC.

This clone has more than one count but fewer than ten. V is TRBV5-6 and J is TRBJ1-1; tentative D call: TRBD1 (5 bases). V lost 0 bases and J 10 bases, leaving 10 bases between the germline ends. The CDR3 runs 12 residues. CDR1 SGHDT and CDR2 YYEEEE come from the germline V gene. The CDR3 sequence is CASSLVSGSAFF. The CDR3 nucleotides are TGTGCCAGCAGCTTGGTGTCAGGGTCAGCTTTCTTT.

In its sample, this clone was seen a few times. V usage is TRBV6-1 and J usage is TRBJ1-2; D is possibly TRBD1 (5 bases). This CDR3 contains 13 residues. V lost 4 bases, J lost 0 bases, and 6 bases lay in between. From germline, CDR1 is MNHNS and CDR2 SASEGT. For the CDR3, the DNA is TGTGCCAGCAGTGTAGGGGCTAACTATGGCTACACCTTC. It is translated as CASSVGANYGYTF.

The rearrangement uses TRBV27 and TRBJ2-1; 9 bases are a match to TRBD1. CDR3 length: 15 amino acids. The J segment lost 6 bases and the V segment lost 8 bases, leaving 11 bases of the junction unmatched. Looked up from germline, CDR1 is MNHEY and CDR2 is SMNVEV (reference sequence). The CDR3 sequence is CASCPGQGCVNEQFF. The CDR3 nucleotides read TGTGCCAGCTGTCCGGGACAGGGTTGCGTCAATGAGCAGTTCTTC.

Here the CDR3 DNA reads TGTGCCAGCAGTTACGGTGGGGAAACCGCCGGGAGGCCCCAGCATTTT. This sequence encodes CASSYGGETAGRPQHF. The chain combines TRBV6-6 with TRBJ1-5; D is ambiguous. Trimming removed 2 bases from V and 9 bases from J, with 20 bases in between. The CDR3 is 16 amino acids. Germline V CDR1 and CDR2: MNHNY, SVGAGI (reference sequence).

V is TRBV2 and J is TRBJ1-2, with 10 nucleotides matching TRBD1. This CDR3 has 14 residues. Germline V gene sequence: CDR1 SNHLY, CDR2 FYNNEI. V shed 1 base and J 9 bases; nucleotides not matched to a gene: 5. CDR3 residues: CASSEETGGLSYTF. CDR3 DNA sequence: TGTGCCAGCAGTGAAGAGACAGGGGGCTTGAGCTACACCTTC. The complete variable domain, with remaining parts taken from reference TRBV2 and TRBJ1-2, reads EPEVTQTPSHQVTQMGQEVILRCVPISNHLYFYWYRQILGQKVEFLVSFYNNEISEKSEIFDDQFSVERPDGSNFTLKIRSTKLEDSAMYFCASSEETGGLSYTFGSGTRLTVV.

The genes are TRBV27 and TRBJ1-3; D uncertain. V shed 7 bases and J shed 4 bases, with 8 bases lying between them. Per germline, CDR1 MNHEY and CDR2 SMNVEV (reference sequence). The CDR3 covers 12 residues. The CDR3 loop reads CASTSKGNTIYF. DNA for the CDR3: TGTGCCAGCACTTCTAAGGGAAACACCATATATTTT.